These T cell receptor beta chains were read from a single sample in a study of OX40 agonist ivuxolimab in advanced cancers. TCRdb's table, derived via immunoSEQ multiplex PCR, lists solely in-frame clones and lacks some. This sample has some 68,000 clones; around 87% occur once, and the top ten carry 3.5% to 5%. The sample here was CD4+ or CD8+ T cells sorted from blood, taken in a trial of the OX40 agonist ivuxolimab. The receptors stem from an adult with an advanced solid tumor such as melanoma, head and neck, liver or kidney cancer. CDR3s include the opening cysteine and the closing phenylalanine or tryptophan. The order of the fields is V gene, CDR3 protein.

>TRBV19
CASSRHQDRKSYEQYF
>TRBV5-1
CASSFGASETQYF
>TRBV6-5
CASSLGQGASSPLHF
>TRBV30
CAWNTQLYGYTF
>TRBV6-5
CASRLGGSDTGELFF
>TRBV30
CAWSVGRGNTDTQYF
>TRBV7-8
CASSLDGVTAKYSNQPQHF
>TRBV11-1
CASSLVASGAFANTGELFF
>TRBV18
CASSRAQGRVSSYEQYF
>TRBV28
CASSRPSTGKIEAFF
>TRBV9
CASSVAGEDSPLHF
>TRBV5-5
CASSGVAFIGYGYTF
>TRBV5-1
CASSDQGALDTGELFF
>TRBV6-6
CASSLDRPNYGYTF
>TRBV5-1
CASSPGQGNDEQYF
>TRBV4-1
CASSQESSLKLFF
>TRBV5-1
CASRAELGPQHF
>TRBV7-2
CASSLGDTPEQYF
>TRBV7-3
CASSPYGGPSYEQYF
>TRBV4-3
CASSQDYRGEDGYTF
>TRBV7-5
CVRSPRGESTNEKLFF
>TRBV28
CASSLTGGNNQPQHF
>TRBV6-5
CASSRTGVRSYGYTF
>TRBV27
CASSWGTAGELFF
>TRBV7-2
CASSLVWQTTEAFF
>TRBV27
CASSLGYSNQPQHF
>TRBV4-1
CASSQDIPQGGGEKLFF
>TRBV27
CASRTGQGESGANVLTF
>TRBV9
CASRRQGSYGYTF
>TRBV19
CASPPPGENEAFF
>TRBV4-3
CASSLNGYGYTF
>TRBV6-6
CASSYEGDYGYTF
>TRBV9
CASSVFDTSYNEQFF
>TRBV28
CASSWDRSYIGYTF
>TRBV6-5
CASSTGSAGRNIQYF
>TRBV18
CASSLGQGNTEAFF
>TRBV5-6
CASSRTGTGADTQYF
>TRBV5-6
CAFGSGRHTDTQYF
>TRBV2
CASTGQGNQPQHF
>TRBV28
CASSSGSTIGNQPQHF
>TRBV6-1
CASSVPGQTYEQYF
>TRBV19
CASHTGTHSTGELFF
>TRBV9
CASSVYQTSGIWDEQFF
>TRBV7-6
CASSLDDRGAQHF
>TRBV5-5
CASSLGNSNEKLFF
>TRBV6-1
CASSEARIGNSVAKNIQYF
>TRBV7-2
CAGSSGSGETQYF
>TRBV2
CASSGDTPPEETQYF
>TRBV4-2
CASSSGVGNSPLHF
>TRBV7-3
CASSWGGADTQYF
>TRBV18
CASSSMGETQYF